This T cell receptor beta chain was captured by sequencing in a study of T cell responses to AZD1222 COVID-19 vaccine. Whole-study findings and limits: Donors were largely white British and mainly female; clonal diversity was possibly underestimated. Among AZD1222 vaccinees, only 5 to 7 were seropositive at baseline.

This clone occurred once. Its target is unknown. Deletions cut 0 bases from V and 2 bases from J, with 14 bases between. Per germline, CDR1 MDHEN and CDR2 SYDVKM. CDR3 length: 17 amino acids. Method: immunoSEQ multiplex PCR; TCRdb's copy keeps in-frame clones and lacks some. This sample has roughly 97,000 clones, with around nine tenths found just once. The sequencing here drew on peripheral blood, taken on day 0 of AZD1222 vaccination. This clonotype originated in an adult in good health. V gene TRBV28 combines with J gene TRBJ1-5; D possibly corresponds to TRBD1 (5 bases). CDR3 coding DNA: TGTGCCAGCAGTTTATGGTCAGGTTGGGGGGGCAATCAGCCCCAGCATTTT. Translated, it gives CASSLWSGWGGNQPQHF.